This TCR beta chain was captured by sequencing in a study of blood T cell repertoires in COVID-19. Study-wide context: Collection of acute and convalescent COVID-19 samples took place in the United States, Italy and Spain.

Repertoires were generated with immunoSEQ multiplex PCR, while TCRdb's copy carries only in-frame clones and drops some. The table records a few hundred thousand clones, 86% of them present only once. This sequence was found in a man younger than 35 with active or convalescent COVID-19. The sequenced sample was peripheral blood.

The CDR3 reads CASSSRAGNIQYF. The CDR3 DNA follows: TGCGCCAGCAGCTCCCGTGCGGGGAACATTCAGTACTTC. The chain employs TRBV5-1 and TRBJ2-4, with D tentatively TRBD2 (6 bases). The CDR3 loop spans 13 amino acids. Trimming left V 3 bases short and J 7 bases short, with 11 bases between. In germline, CDR1 is SGHRS, CDR2 YFSETQ.